The source of this T cell receptor beta chain is a study of cytomegalovirus exposure and HLA in healthy donors. Study results and caveats: In a later analysis, 16,951 TCR beta sequences were associated with HLA alleles at 0.05 false discovery rate. It was reported that TCR beta sequences correctly inferred the HLA-A and HLA-B alleles for most subjects. In a later analysis, a genetic analysis reported fewer productive-TCR N-insertions in an Asian-associated ancestry cluster than the cohort average.

V gave up 4 bases and J gave up 5 bases, with 5 bases separating them. The CDR3 is 11 residues long. Germline lookup yields CDR1 SNHLY and CDR2 FYNNEI. This clone was picked up one time. Its antigen remains unknown. It was with 60 Vbeta and 13 Jbeta primers that the PCR ran. Repertoires were generated with immunoSEQ multiplex PCR, while TCRdb's copy carries only in-frame clones and drops some. The sample yields about 160,000 clones, about 65% seen once. Sequences were obtained from PBMCs. The chain recombines TRBV2 with TRBJ1-2; D remains ambiguous. The TCR comes from a woman aged 25 to 39 in good health and CMV-seronegative. The CDR3 region has the DNA TGTGCCAGCAGTGGAGGTTATGGCTACACCTTC. Translating gives CASSGGYGYTF.